The TCR beta chain under discussion was sequenced for a study of blood T cell repertoires in COVID-19. For the study at large: Samples taken during acute and convalescent COVID-19 were collected in the United States, Italy and Spain.

Authors' data handling: Amplification of reference gene primers was used by the study to estimate nucleated cell counts. Measured with immunoSEQ multiplex PCR; TCRdb has only the in-frame clones, and not every one. From that table come the V and J calls and clone size; the DNA was used to work out D and trimming. The sample carries some 150,000 clones, roughly 84% recorded once. The germline V and J ends were trimmed by 4 bases and 0 bases, with 10 bases remaining between them. This CDR3 is 14 amino acids long. Looked up from germline, CDR1 is SGDLS and CDR2 is YYNGEE. Sequencing was performed on peripheral blood. The chain couples TRBV9 to TRBJ2-5, with a possible D match to TRBD1 (6 bases). This clonotype originated in a human donor in a cohort sampled during active COVID-19. The CDR3: CASSFRDNQETQYF. CDR3 nucleotide sequence: TGTGCCAGCAGCTTCCGGGACAACCAAGAGACCCAGTACTTC.